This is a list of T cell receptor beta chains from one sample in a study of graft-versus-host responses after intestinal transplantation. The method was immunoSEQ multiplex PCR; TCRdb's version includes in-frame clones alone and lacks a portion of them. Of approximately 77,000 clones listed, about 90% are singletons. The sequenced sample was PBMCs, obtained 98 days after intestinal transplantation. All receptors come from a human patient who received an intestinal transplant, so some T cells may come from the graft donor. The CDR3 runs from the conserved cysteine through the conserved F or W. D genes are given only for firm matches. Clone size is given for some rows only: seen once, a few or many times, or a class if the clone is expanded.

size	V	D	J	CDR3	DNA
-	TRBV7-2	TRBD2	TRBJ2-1	CASSLIRASGRPGEQFF	TGTGCCAGCAGCTTAATTAGGGCTAGCGGGAGGCCAGGGGAGCAGTTCTTC
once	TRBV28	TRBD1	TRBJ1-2	CASSFPSGQGAWGYTF	TGTGCCAGCAGTTTTCCCTCTGGACAGGGGGCATGGGGCTACACCTTC
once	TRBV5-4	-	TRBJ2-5	CASSLRWEETQYF	TGTGCCAGCAGCTTGCGGTGGGAAGAGACCCAGTACTTC
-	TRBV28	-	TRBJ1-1	CASSPYVGAHTEAFF	TGTGCCAGCAGTCCTTACGTCGGGGCCCACACTGAAGCTTTCTTT
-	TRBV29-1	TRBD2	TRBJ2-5	CSVGDGGGKETQYF	TGCAGCGTAGGTGACGGGGGGGGTAAAGAGACCCAGTACTTC
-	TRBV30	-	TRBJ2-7	CAWSLAGEQYF	TGTGCCTGGAGTCTAGCCGGCGAGCAGTACTTC
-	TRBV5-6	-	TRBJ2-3	CASSSGPTDTQYF	TGTGCCAGCAGTTCCGGGCCCACAGATACGCAGTATTTT
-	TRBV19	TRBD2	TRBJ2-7	CASSIDLTSGTYEQYF	TGTGCCAGTAGTATAGATCTTACTAGCGGTACCTACGAGCAGTACTTC
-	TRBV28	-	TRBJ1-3	CASRLSLGGPSGNTIYF	TGTGCCAGCAGACTTAGTCTAGGGGGTCCCTCTGGAAACACCATATATTTT
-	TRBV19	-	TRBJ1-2	CASSIDLRYGYTF	TGTGCCAGTAGTATAGATCTTCGGTATGGCTACACCTTC
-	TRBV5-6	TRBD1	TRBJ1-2	CASSFDREEVINYGYTF	TGTGCCAGCAGCTTTGACAGGGAGGAGGTGATTAACTATGGCTACACCTTC
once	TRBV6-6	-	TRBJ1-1	CASIPSGNTEAFF	TGTGCCAGCATTCCCAGTGGGAACACTGAAGCTTTCTTT
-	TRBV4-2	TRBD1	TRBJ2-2	CASSHLGQGGSGELFF	TGTGCCAGCAGCCATCTCGGACAGGGGGGTTCCGGGGAGCTGTTTTTT
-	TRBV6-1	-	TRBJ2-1	CASSRDEQFF	TGTGCCAGTTCTCGGGATGAGCAGTTCTTC
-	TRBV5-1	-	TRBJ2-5	CASSPGRITQETQYF	TGCGCCAGCAGCCCGGGACGGATAACACAAGAGACCCAGTACTTC
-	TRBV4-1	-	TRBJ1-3	CASSRSLVGNTIYF	TGCGCCAGCAGCCGGTCGTTGGTTGGAAACACCATATATTTT
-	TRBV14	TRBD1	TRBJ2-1	CASSQQTGTGGYEQFF	TGTGCCAGCAGCCAACAAACCGGGACAGGGGGCTATGAGCAGTTCTTC
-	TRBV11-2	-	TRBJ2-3	CASSLGRGSTDTQYF	TGTGCCAGCAGCTTGGGACGGGGAAGCACAGATACGCAGTATTTT
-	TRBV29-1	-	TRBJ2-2	CSVKDTGELFF	TGCAGCGTGAAAGACACCGGGGAGCTGTTTTTT
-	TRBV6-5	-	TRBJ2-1	CASRGGAGSNEQFF	TGTGCCAGCAGGGGCGGCGCAGGGAGCAATGAGCAGTTCTTC
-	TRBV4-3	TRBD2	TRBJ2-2	CASSLPGGTGELFF	TGCGCCAGCAGCCTCCCGGGGGGGACCGGGGAGCTGTTTTTT
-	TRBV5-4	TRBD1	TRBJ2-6	CASSLPGTGKSGANVLTF	TGTGCCAGCAGCTTACCCGGGACAGGGAAGTCTGGGGCCAACGTCCTGACTTTC
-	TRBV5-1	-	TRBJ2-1	CASSLVWAGWDGEQFF	TGCGCCAGCAGCTTGGTATGGGCAGGGTGGGACGGTGAGCAGTTCTTC